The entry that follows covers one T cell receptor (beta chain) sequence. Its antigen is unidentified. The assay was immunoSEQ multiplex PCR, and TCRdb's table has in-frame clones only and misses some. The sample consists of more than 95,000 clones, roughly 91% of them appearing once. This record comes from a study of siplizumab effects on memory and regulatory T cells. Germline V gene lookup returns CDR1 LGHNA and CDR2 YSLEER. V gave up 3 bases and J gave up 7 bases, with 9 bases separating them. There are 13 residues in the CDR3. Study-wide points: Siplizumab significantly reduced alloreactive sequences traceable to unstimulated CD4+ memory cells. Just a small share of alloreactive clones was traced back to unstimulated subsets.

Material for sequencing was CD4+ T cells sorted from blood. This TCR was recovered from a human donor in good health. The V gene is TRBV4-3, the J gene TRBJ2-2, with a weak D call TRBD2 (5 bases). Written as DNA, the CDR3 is TGCGCCAGCAGCCAGATCCGGGGCGGGGAGCTGTTTTTT. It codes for CASSQIRGGELFF.